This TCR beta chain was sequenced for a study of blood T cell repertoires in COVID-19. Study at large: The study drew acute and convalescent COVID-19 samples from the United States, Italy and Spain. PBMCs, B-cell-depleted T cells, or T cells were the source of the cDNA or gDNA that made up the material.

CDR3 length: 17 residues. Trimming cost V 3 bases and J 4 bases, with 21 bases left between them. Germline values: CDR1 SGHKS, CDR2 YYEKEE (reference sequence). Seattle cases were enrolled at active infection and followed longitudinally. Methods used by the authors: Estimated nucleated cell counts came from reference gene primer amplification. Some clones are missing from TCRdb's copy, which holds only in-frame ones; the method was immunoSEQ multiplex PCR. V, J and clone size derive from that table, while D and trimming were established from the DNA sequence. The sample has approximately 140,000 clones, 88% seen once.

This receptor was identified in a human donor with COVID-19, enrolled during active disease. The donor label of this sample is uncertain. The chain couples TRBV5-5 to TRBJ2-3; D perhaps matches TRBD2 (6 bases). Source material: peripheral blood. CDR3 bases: TGTGCCAGCAGCTCATGGCGGGGCGTAGGGGCCCCAGATACGCAGTATTTT. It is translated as CASSSWRGVGAPDTQYF.